This TCR beta chain appears in the sequencing data of a study of blood T cell repertoires in COVID-19 (TCRdb year 2020). Regarding the research as a whole: Collaborator samples came from the United States, Italy and Spain and covered acute and convalescent phases of COVID-19. Samples were obtained from the ongoing ImmuneRACE study (first 160 participants) and from 950 to 1,500 subjects provided by 6 global collaborators. The material from the prospective study consisted of cDNA or gDNA derived from T cells, B-cell-depleted T cells, or PBMCs. Where available, HLA class I and class II types were taken from metadata supplied by the sample provider and were not determined by assay-based typing. The repertoires were made available in a free public database intended to serve as a resource for research on the immune response to SARS-CoV-2. The dataset comprised deeply sampled blood TCRbeta repertoires from subjects exposed to, actively infected with, or recovered from COVID-19. The sample metadata nearly always contained a de-identified subject ID, COVID-19 status, age in years and sex. The investigation overall reported the following: How much clinical and demographic metadata was included differed by source and by participant, and the metadata was provided uncurated.

Participants in the prospective study were aged roughly 18 to 100 years, lived in about two dozen United States geographic areas, and enrolled through a virtual design. To assign participants to cohorts, the prospective study relied on clinical history that participants themselves reported in a screening survey and a study questionnaire. In the prospective study, mobile phlebotomists collected whole blood, serum and a nasopharyngeal or oropharyngeal swab from each participant. Additional blood draws and questionnaires over a roughly two-month period could optionally be provided by prospective study participants. Before DNA extraction, blood samples from the prospective study were shipped at room temperature or frozen. TCRbeta CDR3 regions were amplified from genomic DNA by means of the immunoSEQ Assay, a bias-controlled multiplex PCR. As for the original processing: The number of nucleated cells in each sample was estimated by amplification of reference gene primers within the assay. To quantify the absolute abundance of each unique TCRbeta CDR3 rearrangement, sequence reads were collapsed and filtered. For each sample, productive Simpson clonality was calculated as the square root of Simpson's diversity index across productive rearrangements. TCRdb provides this immuneACCESS table in a form limited to in-frame rearrangements. Some clones are lacking; in checked studies, under half of them reflect an unresolved V gene, and why the rest are absent is not known. That table furnishes V, J and clone size, whereas the DNA furnished D and trimming. Counted in this sample were roughly 190,000 clones; 76% of them appeared once. Clones ranked in the top ten supply 17% of the sample.

For this clone: The specificity of this receptor is unknown. Base quality data are lacking; no much larger clone is found one base away.

The sequence came from a woman aged 50 to 60 with acute COVID-19. Source material: PBMCs or T cells enriched from blood (not recorded which).

The CDR3 loop reads CASRTGLNQPQHF. The nucleotide sequence reads TGTGCCAGTCGAACAGGGTTGAATCAGCCCCAGCATTTT. The V and J genes are TRBV19 and TRBJ1-5, and the D gene may be TRBD1, 6 bases matching. The CDR3 contains 13 residues, cysteine and phenylalanine counted. The entry retains the CDR3 DNA only, 39 bases that are in frame from base 1. V and J lose 8 bases and 4 bases, and a span of 12 bases separates them. CDR1 and CDR2, per the germline V gene (reference sequence), are LNHDA and SQIVND.